These 27 T cell receptor beta chains share one sample of origin, sequenced in a study of T cell changes during pregnancy in multiple sclerosis. Sequencing was performed with immunoSEQ multiplex PCR; in TCRdb, only in-frame clones are kept and a portion is missing. The sample contains 50,000 to 70,000 clones, about 91% of which appear only once. Sequencing used CD8+ T cells from peripheral blood mononuclear cells, obtained before pregnancy. These TCRs come from a female donor with multiple sclerosis, enrolled in a pregnancy study.

The rearrangement uses TRBV5-1 and TRBJ2-3; 12 bases match TRBD2. Germline CDR1 is SGHRS and CDR2 is YFSETQ. The V gene end was trimmed by 5 bases and the J gene end by 2 bases; junction bases not matched to a gene: 6. The CDR3 has 16 residues. The CDR3 loop reads CASSRTSGKHTDTQYF. The DNA for the CDR3 is TGCGCCAGCAGTCGGACTAGCGGGAAACACACAGATACGCAGTATTTT.

The genes are TRBV9 and TRBJ2-3; D gene ambiguous. The germline V and J ends were trimmed by 4 bases and 2 bases, with 5 bases remaining between them. Germline-derived CDR1 and CDR2 are SGDLS and YYNGEE. The CDR3 loop spans 12 amino acids. The CDR3 here is CASSTNTDTQYF. The CDR3 DNA reads as TGTGCCAGCAGCACAAACACAGATACGCAGTATTTT.

V usage is TRBV5-1 and J usage is TRBJ2-3; 10 nucleotides match TRBD2. In germline, CDR1 is SGHRS, CDR2 YFSETQ. The V segment lost 6 bases and the J segment 2 bases; nucleotides outside the gene matches: 3. CDR3 length: 14 amino acids. The CDR3: CASKLAGITDTQYF. The CDR3 DNA sequence: TGCGCCAGCAAACTAGCGGGGATCACAGATACGCAGTATTTT.

V and J are TRBV7-9 and TRBJ2-5; D is uncertain. This CDR3 is 12 amino acids long. V lost 1 base and J 5 bases, leaving 5 bases between the germline ends. Germline V gives CDR1 SEHNR, CDR2 FQNEAQ (reference sequence). The CDR3 is CASSLERETQYF. The CDR3 bases are TGTGCCAGCAGCTTAGAACGGGAGACCCAGTACTTC. Looking up the rest from reference TRBV7-9 and TRBJ2-5 gives the full variable domain: DTGVSQNPRHKITKRGQNVTFRCDPISEHNRLYWYRQTLGQGPEFLTYFQNEAQLEKSRLLSDRFSAERPKGSFSTLEIQRTEQGDSAMYLCASSLERETQYFGPGTRLLVL.

This clone appeared once. The rearrangement uses TRBV5-6 and TRBJ1-1; 7 nucleotides match TRBD1. Germline CDR1 and CDR2: SGHDT and YYEEEE. CDR3 length: 12 residues. V lost 4 bases, J lost 6 bases, and 3 bases stayed unmatched. The CDR3 loop is CASSVGTAEAFF. The CDR3 nucleotides are TGTGCCAGCAGCGTAGGGACAGCTGAAGCTTTCTTT. Supplemented by reference TRBV5-6 and TRBJ1-1, the full variable domain reads DAGVTQSPTHLIKTRGQQVTLRCSPKSGHDTVSWYQQALGQGPQFIFQYYEEEERQRGNFPDRFSGHQFPNYSSELNVNALLLGDSALYLCASSVGTAEAFFGQGTRLTVV.

The rearrangement uses TRBV2 and TRBJ1-5, with 7 nucleotides matching TRBD1. V shed 3 bases, J shed 2 bases, and the junction held 1 base outside the gene matches. The CDR3 covers 14 residues. Germline V gene sequence: CDR1 SNHLY, CDR2 FYNNEI. The CDR3 loop is CASSDQGGNQPQHF. The CDR3 region has the DNA TGTGCCAGCAGTGATCAGGGGGGCAATCAGCCCCAGCATTTT.

This chain joins TRBV7-6 and TRBJ2-3; 8 bases align to TRBD2. The V gene's germline CDR1 is SGHVS and CDR2 FNYEAQ. The CDR3 runs to 14 residues. V lost 3 bases, J lost 5 bases, and 4 bases stayed unmatched. The CDR3 spells CASSFSGAVDTQYF. As DNA, the CDR3 is TGTGCCAGCAGCTTTAGCGGGGCCGTAGATACGCAGTATTTT.

This sequence joins TRBV4-1 and TRBJ1-4, with D unclear. V was clipped by 2 bases and J by 8 bases, with 15 bases between them. The CDR3 has 15 amino acids. Germline CDR1 is MGHRA and CDR2 is YSYEKL. Here the CDR3 reads CASSQRAPGGEKLFF. CDR3 in DNA: TGCGCCAGCAGCCAACGGGCCCCTGGAGGAGAAAAACTGTTTTTT.

The chain recombines TRBV27 with TRBJ2-2; 11 nucleotides match TRBD2. The length of the CDR3 is 19 residues. Germline CDR1 is MNHEY and CDR2 is SMNVEV (reference sequence). The V and J ends lost 4 bases and 3 bases, in that order; junction bases with no gene match: 13. The CDR3 nucleotides are TGTGCCAGCAGTTCCCTTCTCAAACTAGCGGGGGATTACACCGGGGAGCTGTTTTTT. It codes for CASSSLLKLAGDYTGELFF.

The chain is built from TRBV6-5 and TRBJ1-1, with D possibly being TRBD1 (5 bases). Trimming shortened V by 5 bases and J by 3 bases, and 13 bases separated the two germline ends. This CDR3 region has 14 residues. The germline V gene has CDR1 MNHEY and CDR2 SVGAGI. For the CDR3, the DNA is TGTGCCAGCAGTCTGGTTCCGGGGGACACTGAAGCTTTCTTT. Its translation: CASSLVPGDTEAFF.

The chain recombines TRBV7-9 with TRBJ1-1; TRBD1 aligns across 8 bases. This CDR3 comprises 17 residues. V gave up 4 bases and J gave up 1 base; unmatched junction bases: 11. From germline, CDR1 is SEHNR and CDR2 FQNEAQ (reference sequence). The CDR3 DNA reads TGTGCCAGCAGCTCACTATACCCGGGACAGGCGAACACTGAAGCTTTCTTT. Encoded protein: CASSSLYPGQANTEAFF.

The chain has TRBV27 and TRBJ1-5; unclear D gene. V was cut by 3 bases and J by 0 bases, with 6 bases left in between. This CDR3 is 14 amino acids long. The germline V gene encodes CDR1 MNHEY and CDR2 SMNVEV (reference sequence). CDR3 nucleotides: TGTGCCAGCAGTTTCAGTGATAGCAATCAGCCCCAGCATTTT. Translated: CASSFSDSNQPQHF.

This clone was recorded once. This chain joins TRBV5-8 and TRBJ1-2, with unresolved D. V lost 4 bases and J 14 bases, leaving 6 bases between the germline ends. This CDR3 has 8 residues. Germline values: CDR1 SGHTS, CDR2 YDEGEE. In DNA, the CDR3 is TGTGCCAGCAGCCCGGTAACCTTC. Its protein is CASSPVTF.

This chain joins TRBV10-3 and TRBJ2-1; TRBD2 matches at 11 bases. Germline CDR1 and CDR2: ENHRY and SYGVKD. The V and J ends lost 6 bases and 1 base, in that order; junction bases with no gene match: 5. The CDR3 consists of 16 residues. The CDR3 bases are TGTGCCATCAGAGGTAGCGGGGGGGCGTCCTACAATGAGCAGTTCTTC. Its translation is CAIRGSGGASYNEQFF.

The chain uses TRBV27 and TRBJ1-4; 10 nucleotides align to TRBD1. The V and J ends lost 5 bases and 6 bases, in that order; junction bases with no gene match: 3. This CDR3 comprises 14 residues. The germline V gene encodes CDR1 MNHEY and CDR2 SMNVEV (reference sequence). The CDR3 sequence is CASSPTGGDEKLFF. In DNA, the CDR3 is TGTGCCAGCAGTCCGACAGGGGGCGATGAAAAACTGTTTTTT.

The chain employs TRBV15 and TRBJ2-1, with 8 bases fitting TRBD2. The CDR3 sequence is 18 residues long. CDR1 is LNHNV and CDR2 is YYDKDF in the germline V gene (reference sequence). V gave up 3 bases and J gave up 9 bases; unmatched junction bases: 19. CDR3 sequence reads: CATSSEVLISGAAGEQFF. CDR3 in DNA: TGTGCCACCAGCAGTGAGGTGTTGATTAGCGGGGCGGCGGGTGAGCAGTTCTTC.

The gene calls are TRBV19 and TRBJ1-1; TRBD1 agrees at 7 bases. The CDR3 spans 15 residues. CDR1 is LNHDA and CDR2 is SQIVND in the germline V gene (reference sequence). V trimming: 11 bases; J trimming: 5 bases; junction bases outside the gene matches: 17. CDR3 in amino acids: CACRGSREGRTEAFF. In nucleotides, the CDR3 is TGTGCCTGCAGGGGGTCGAGGGAAGGGAGAACTGAAGCTTTCTTT.

The chain employs TRBV9 and TRBJ1-3; D gene unclear. V lost 4 bases and J lost 1, with 12 bases in between. The CDR3 length is 15 residues. The V gene's germline CDR1 is SGDLS and CDR2 YYNGEE. The chain's CDR3 is CASSSTGVSGNTIYF. CDR3 sequence (DNA): TGTGCCAGCAGCTCAACCGGGGTGTCTGGAAACACCATATATTTT.

This clone was counted only a few times. V is TRBV6-1 and J is TRBJ1-6; the D is unclear. Trimming removed 4 bases at V and 8 bases at J, with 12 bases between. The germline V gene has CDR1 MNHNS and CDR2 SASEGT. The length of the CDR3 is 14 residues. The CDR3 spells CASSVEGGHSPLHF. The CDR3 nucleotides read TGTGCCAGCAGTGTTGAGGGAGGACATTCACCCCTCCACTTT.

The rearrangement links TRBV18 to TRBJ2-7; maybe TRBD1 (6 bases). Germline CDR1 and CDR2: KGHSH and LQKENI. CDR3 length: 16 residues. Trimming cost V 0 bases and J 3 bases, with 15 bases left between them. For the CDR3, the DNA is TGTGCCAGCTCACCACCGTGGACAGTTTCCAACTACGAGCAGTACTTC. Translation gives CASSPPWTVSNYEQYF. Full variable domain (missing parts from reference TRBV18 and TRBJ2-7): NAGVMQNPRHLVRRRGQEARLRCSPMKGHSHVYWYRQLPEEGLKFMVYLQKENIIDESGMPKERFSAEFPKEGPSILRIQQVVRGDSAAYFCASSPPWTVSNYEQYFGPGTRLTVT.

The chain carries TRBV23-1 and TRBJ1-4, with TRBD1 identical over 7 bases. TRBV23-1 qualifies as an ORF whose function is uncertain. The CDR3 contains 14 residues. After removal of 8 bases from V and 5 bases from J, the junction contained 8 bases not matched to a gene. CDR3: CASRDKGANEKLFF. DNA of the CDR3: TGCGCCAGCCGGGACAAGGGGGCAAATGAAAAACTGTTTTTT.

The chain joins TRBV6-1 to TRBJ1-6, with D maybe TRBD1 (6 bases). This CDR3 is 15 amino acids long. V dropped 11 bases and J dropped 0 bases, with 14 bases sitting between them. Looked up from germline, CDR1 is MNHNS and CDR2 is SASEGT. The CDR3 DNA reads as TGTGCCGGAAACAGGGAGAGCTCCTATAATTCACCCCTCCACTTT. It specifies CAGNRESSYNSPLHF.

The chain links TRBV2 to TRBJ2-6; TRBD1 aligns across 7 bases. The CDR3 runs to 15 residues. V was pared by 8 bases and J by 0 bases, with 4 bases of the junction left unmatched. Germline-derived CDR1 and CDR2 are SNHLY and FYNNEI. The CDR3 loop reads CASFRDSSGANVLTF. The CDR3 nucleotides read TGTGCCAGCTTCCGGGACAGCTCTGGGGCCAACGTCCTGACTTTC.

CDR3 DNA: TGTGCCAGCAGCTTATTAGGGGGCCCCTACAATGAGCAGTTCTTC. As protein: CASSLLGGPYNEQFF. The rearrangement joins TRBV7-3 to TRBJ2-1; 7 nucleotides agree with TRBD1. V shed 2 bases, J shed 2 bases, and the junction held 3 bases outside the gene matches. Germline CDR1 reads SGHTA; CDR2 reads FQGTGA. The CDR3 runs to 15 residues.

This clone was detected only once. This rearrangement joins TRBV7-6 to TRBJ1-5, with D tentatively TRBD1 (5 bases). V was shortened by 1 base and J by 5 bases, with 21 bases between the two germline ends. The CDR3 covers 18 residues. Looked up from germline, CDR1 is SGHVS and CDR2 is FNYEAQ. CDR3 sequence (DNA): TGTGCCAGCAGCTTAGTTGCCGATGGGGGAGGGATCCATCAGCCCCAGCATTTT. Translation gives CASSLVADGGGIHQPQHF.

The chain carries TRBV15 and TRBJ2-3, with 8 bases fitting TRBD1. The CDR3 totals 21 residues. Losses at the gene ends were 0 bases for V and 2 bases for J; bases not matched to a gene: 19. In germline, CDR1 is LNHNV, CDR2 YYDKDF (reference sequence). CDR3 nucleotides: TGTGCCACCAGCAGAGATTGGGGGAATGGACAGGGAAGGGACGACACAGATACGCAGTATTTT. Translating it yields CATSRDWGNGQGRDDTDTQYF.

The chain combines TRBV27 with TRBJ1-1, with TRBD1 matching over 7 bases. Germline assignment: CDR1 MNHEY and CDR2 SMNVEV (reference sequence). The CDR3 length is 12 residues. Unmatched junction bases numbered 3, after V lost 5 bases and J lost 6 bases. The CDR3 nucleotides are TGTGCCAGCAGTGTAGGGGGCGCTGAAGCTTTCTTT. Its translation: CASSVGGAEAFF.